The next 27 T cell receptor beta chains were all read from a single sample in a study of control samples from healthy donors and cancer patients. Generated by immunoSEQ multiplex PCR, the TCRdb table keeps only in-frame clones and is missing some. Of 150,000 to 200,000 clones in the sample, roughly 94% are singletons; the top ten hold approximately 14%. The specimen sequenced was PBMCs. The receptors originated from a man in his 60s with colorectal cancer.

CDR3 nucleotides: TGTGCCACCAGTGATCTTGACAGGGAAAATGAAAAACTGTTTTTT. The encoded protein is CATSDLDRENEKLFF. The chain joins TRBV24-1 to TRBJ1-4; 7 nucleotides align to TRBD1. The CDR3 length is 15 residues. The V and J ends lost 3 bases and 5 bases, in that order; junction bases with no gene match: 5. Looked up from germline, CDR1 is KGHDR and CDR2 is SFDVKD.

The rearrangement links TRBV9 to TRBJ2-1; TRBD2 agrees at 11 bases. The CDR3 contains 17 residues. V lost 0 bases to trimming and J lost 1 base; unmatched junction nucleotides: 3. Per germline, CDR1 SGDLS and CDR2 YYNGEE. As DNA, the CDR3 is TGTGCCAGCAGCGTAGGGGCTAGCGGGGGGTCCTACAATGAGCAGTTCTTC. Protein sequence: CASSVGASGGSYNEQFF.

The chain uses TRBV4-3 and TRBJ1-2, with D uncertain. The CDR3 runs 14 residues. CDR1 and CDR2 from the germline V gene are LGHNA and YSLEER. V lost 0 bases, J lost 4 bases, and 9 bases lay in between. This chain's CDR3 is CASSQDRSSYGYTF. DNA of the CDR3: TGCGCCAGCAGCCAAGATCGTAGCAGCTATGGCTACACCTTC.

The chain joins TRBV5-1 to TRBJ1-5; 8 bases are shared with TRBD1. CDR3 length equals 14 residues. Looked up from germline, CDR1 is SGHRS and CDR2 is YFSETQ. The V segment lost 3 bases and the J segment 6 bases; nucleotides outside the gene matches: 5. CDR3 nucleotides: TGCGCCAGCAGCTCGGGACAGGATAGTCAGCCCCAGCATTTT. It yields the protein CASSSGQDSQPQHF.

This clone was detected only a few times. The chain couples TRBV6-5 to TRBJ2-5, with TRBD2 matching over 10 bases. J gave up 5 bases and V 2 bases, and 5 bases lay outside the gene matches. This CDR3 has 15 amino acids. Germline CDR1 and CDR2: MNHEY and SVGAGI. CDR3 in amino acids: CASSYSGGASETQYF. The CDR3 DNA follows: TGTGCCAGCAGTTACAGCGGGGGGGCCTCGGAGACCCAGTACTTC.

The chain links TRBV19 to TRBJ2-3; D ambiguous. The CDR3 runs 15 residues. V lost 6 bases and J lost 0, with 13 bases in between. Germline V gives CDR1 LNHDA, CDR2 SQIVND (reference sequence). The CDR3 nucleotides are TGTGCCAGTAGATTACTACTTTCCAGCACAGATACGCAGTATTTT. It yields the protein CASRLLLSSTDTQYF.

The rearrangement joins TRBV9 to TRBJ2-3, with D perhaps matching TRBD1 (6 bases). Trimming took off 4 bases at V and 1 base at J, with 10 bases between the two ends. There are 14 residues in the CDR3. CDR1 and CDR2 from the germline V gene are SGDLS and YYNGEE. The CDR3 DNA is TGTGCCAGCAGCCCTTACAGGGGCACAGATACGCAGTATTTT. Translated: CASSPYRGTDTQYF.

V is TRBV7-2 and J is TRBJ1-3; 7 bases map to TRBD1. Germline CDR1 and CDR2: SGHTA and FQGNSA. This CDR3 is built from 16 residues. With V trimmed by 4 bases and J by 0 bases, 6 bases remained unmatched. The CDR3 nucleotides are TGTGCCAGCAGCTGGGGACAGATCCGCTCTGGAAACACCATATATTTT. Its translation: CASSWGQIRSGNTIYF. The complete variable domain, with remaining parts taken from reference TRBV7-2 and TRBJ1-3, reads GAGVSQSPSNKVTEKGKDVELRCDPISGHTALYWYRQSLGQGLEFLIYFQGNSAPDKSGLPSDRFSAERTGGSVSTLTIQRTQQEDSAVYLCASSWGQIRSGNTIYFGEGSWLTVV.

The rearrangement joins TRBV5-1 to TRBJ2-3; 14 nucleotides agree with TRBD2. Trimming at V came to 0 bases and at J to 2 bases, leaving 11 bases not matched to a gene. The length of the CDR3 is 20 residues. Germline CDR1 and CDR2: SGHRS and YFSETQ. The CDR3 region is CASSLGYSGLAGVNTDTQYF. The DNA for the CDR3 is TGCGCCAGCAGCTTGGGATACTCGGGACTAGCGGGGGTAAACACAGATACGCAGTATTTT.

The chain links TRBV7-2 to TRBJ1-5, with 7 positions matching TRBD1. The junction had 1 base not matched to a gene; V was cut back by 0 bases and J by 2 bases. The CDR3 contains 15 residues. Germline V gives CDR1 SGHTA, CDR2 FQGNSA. The CDR3 DNA reads TGTGCCAGCAGCTTAGCCACAGGGGGCAATCAGCCCCAGCATTTT. Residues: CASSLATGGNQPQHF.

The V and J genes are TRBV4-1 and TRBJ1-1; D gene unclear. V lost 0 bases and J 4 bases, leaving 6 bases between the germline ends. CDR1 and CDR2 (germline): MGHRA, YSYEKL. CDR3 size: 13 residues. The chain's CDR3 is CASSQDVGTEAFF. CDR3 nucleotides: TGCGCCAGCAGCCAAGATGTCGGCACTGAAGCTTTCTTT.

This sequence joins TRBV19 and TRBJ1-1; no clear D. The V end was cut by 4 bases, the J end by 0 bases, with 9 bases between. CDR1 is LNHDA and CDR2 is SQIVND in the germline V gene (reference sequence). The CDR3 is 14 amino acids. The CDR3 loop is CASSTHILNTEAFF. As DNA, the CDR3 is TGTGCCAGTAGTACCCACATACTGAACACTGAAGCTTTCTTT.

This chain joins TRBV11-2 and TRBJ2-3, with 10 nucleotides matching TRBD2. Trimming at V came to 5 bases and at J to 8 bases, leaving 7 bases not matched to a gene. Germline-derived CDR1 and CDR2 are SGHAT and FQNNGV. This CDR3 region has 14 residues. The CDR3 reads CASSARLAGGTQYF. CDR3 nucleotide sequence: TGTGCCAGCAGCGCTCGATTAGCGGGGGGTACGCAGTATTTT.

The J gene is TRBJ1-4, the V gene TRBV19; 9 bases agree with TRBD1. CDR1 and CDR2 (germline): LNHDA, SQIVND (reference sequence). The CDR3 extends over 15 amino acids. Losses at the gene ends were 6 bases for V and 7 bases for J; bases not matched to a gene: 9. The CDR3 is CASRGTDRGSEKLFF. The CDR3 DNA reads as TGTGCCAGTAGGGGTACGGACAGGGGAAGTGAAAAACTGTTTTTT.

The chain recombines TRBV30 with TRBJ2-3, with TRBD2 as a possible D gene (5 bases). The ends were cut back, 5 bases at V and 2 bases at J, with 11 bases in the middle. The CDR3 is made up of 13 amino acids. Per germline, CDR1 GTSNPN and CDR2 SVGIG (reference sequence). The CDR3 is CAWGLGSTDTQYF. The CDR3 DNA sequence: TGTGCCTGGGGACTGGGGTCCACAGATACGCAGTATTTT.

This chain links TRBV6-5 with TRBJ1-5; D gene uncertain. V gave up 0 bases and J gave up 8 bases, with 8 bases separating them. Germline V gene sequence: CDR1 MNHEY, CDR2 SVGAGI. The CDR3 sequence is 13 residues long. In DNA, the CDR3 is TGTGCCAGCAGTTACTCCCCTGGGGAGCCCCAGCATTTT. This sequence encodes CASSYSPGEPQHF.

V and J are TRBV19 and TRBJ1-1, with 8 bases matching TRBD1. The CDR3 spans 14 residues. Germline values: CDR1 LNHDA, CDR2 SQIVND (reference sequence). Unmatched junction bases numbered 5, after V lost 5 bases and J lost 3 bases. In DNA form, the CDR3 reads TGTGCCAGTAGTGACAGGGGAGGTGACACTGAAGCTTTCTTT. This encodes CASSDRGGDTEAFF.

The chain couples TRBV5-1 to TRBJ2-3; a weak D match, TRBD2 (6 bases). The ends were cut back, 7 bases at V and 2 bases at J, with 17 bases in the middle. Per germline, CDR1 SGHRS and CDR2 YFSETQ. This CDR3 spans 15 amino acids. The CDR3 coding sequence is TGCGCCAGCGGACTAACCGGGACTTCCACAGATACGCAGTATTTT. Its protein product is CASGLTGTSTDTQYF. Looking up the rest from reference TRBV5-1 and TRBJ2-3 gives the full variable domain: KAGVTQTPRYLIKTRGQQVTLSCSPISGHRSVSWYQQTPGQGLQFLFEYFSETQRNKGNFPGRFSGRQFSNSRSEMNVSTLELGDSALYLCASGLTGTSTDTQYFGPGTRLTVL.

This clone was seen a handful of times. J is TRBJ1-2 and V is TRBV2; 8 nucleotides agree with TRBD1. The germline V gene has CDR1 SNHLY and CDR2 FYNNEI. The CDR3 consists of 12 residues. The junction had 7 bases not matched to a gene; V was cut back by 8 bases and J by 8 bases. The CDR3 region is CASGGQGTGYTF. CDR3 coding DNA: TGTGCCAGCGGTGGACAGGGCACGGGCTACACCTTC.

The V call is TRBV6-5, the J call TRBJ1-1, with a weak D call TRBD1 (5 bases). Germline V gene sequence: CDR1 MNHEY, CDR2 SVGAGI. With 6 bases removed from V and 1 base from J, the gap between germline ends came to 9 bases. CDR3 length: 13 amino acids. CDR3 DNA sequence: TGTGCCAGCAGGCAGGGTCAGAACACTGAAGCTTTCTTT. Its protein is CASRQGQNTEAFF.

The CDR3 reads CASSKGTGSNQPQHF. CDR3 bases: TGTGCCAGTAGTAAGGGTACGGGAAGCAATCAGCCCCAGCATTTT. The V gene is TRBV19, the J gene TRBJ1-5; D call uncertain. Trimming stripped 4 bases from V and 1 base from J, with 11 bases between. Germline V gene sequence: CDR1 LNHDA, CDR2 SQIVND (reference sequence). This CDR3 is 15 amino acids long. The full variable domain, its missing parts supplied by reference TRBV19 and TRBJ1-5, is DGGITQSPKYLFRKEGQNVTLSCEQNLNHDAMYWYRQDPGQGLRLIYYSQIVNDFQKGDIAEGYSVSREKKESFPLTVTSAQKNPTAFYLCASSKGTGSNQPQHFGDGTRLSIL.

This chain links TRBV6-5 with TRBJ2-6; D is ambiguous. Germline loops: CDR1 MNHEY, CDR2 SVGAGI. With 10 bases removed from V and 0 bases from J, the gap between germline ends came to 7 bases. The CDR3 length is 13 residues. The CDR3 protein is CAIRPSGANVLTF. CDR3 in DNA: TGTGCCATTCGCCCCTCTGGGGCCAACGTCCTGACTTTC.

The rearrangement uses TRBV18 and TRBJ2-6; unclear D gene. CDR1 KGHSH and CDR2 LQKENI come from the germline V gene. The V and J ends lost 6 bases and 1 base respectively, with 10 bases between them. The CDR3 spans 15 residues. As DNA, the CDR3 is TGTGCCAGCTCCCCCGATTTTTCTGGGGCCAACGTCCTGACTTTC. Translating gives CASSPDFSGANVLTF.

The V call is TRBV5-1, the J call TRBJ1-4, with D perhaps matching TRBD1 (5 bases). The V gene lost 0 bases and the J gene lost 7 bases, with 10 bases spanning the gap. Germline V gene data show CDR1 as SGHRS and CDR2 as YFSETQ. The CDR3 is 14 residues long. The CDR3 is CASSLGGLGEKLFF. The DNA for the CDR3 is TGCGCCAGCAGCTTGGGGGGCTTGGGTGAAAAACTGTTTTTT. The whole variable domain, filled in from reference TRBV5-1 and TRBJ1-4, reads KAGVTQTPRYLIKTRGQQVTLSCSPISGHRSVSWYQQTPGQGLQFLFEYFSETQRNKGNFPGRFSGRQFSNSRSEMNVSTLELGDSALYLCASSLGGLGEKLFFGSGTQLSVL.

The J gene is TRBJ2-1, the V gene TRBV30, with unresolved D. CDR1 GTSNPN and CDR2 SVGIG come from the germline V gene (reference sequence). Trimming removed 2 bases from V and 6 bases from J, with 2 bases in between. This CDR3 has 10 amino acids. The CDR3 DNA reads TGTGCCTGGAGTCTCAATGAGCAGTTCTTC. This gives the protein CAWSLNEQFF.

This chain connects TRBV7-2 to TRBJ2-3, with D unresolved. The germline V gene encodes CDR1 SGHTA and CDR2 FQGNSA. V was shortened by 1 base and J by 0 bases, with 14 bases between the two germline ends. The CDR3 sequence is 17 residues long. The CDR3: CASSLDAVVTSTDTQYF. The CDR3 DNA is TGTGCCAGCAGCTTAGACGCGGTAGTCACCAGCACAGATACGCAGTATTTT.

V and J are TRBV9 and TRBJ2-7; D might be TRBD1 (7 bases). The CDR3 covers 14 residues. Trimming took off 3 bases at V and 1 base at J, with 11 bases between the two ends. Looked up from germline, CDR1 is SGDLS and CDR2 is YYNGEE. CDR3 nucleotide sequence: TGTGCCAGCAGCGGGGGGGACAGTTCCTACGAGCAGTACTTC. It translates to CASSGGDSSYEQYF.